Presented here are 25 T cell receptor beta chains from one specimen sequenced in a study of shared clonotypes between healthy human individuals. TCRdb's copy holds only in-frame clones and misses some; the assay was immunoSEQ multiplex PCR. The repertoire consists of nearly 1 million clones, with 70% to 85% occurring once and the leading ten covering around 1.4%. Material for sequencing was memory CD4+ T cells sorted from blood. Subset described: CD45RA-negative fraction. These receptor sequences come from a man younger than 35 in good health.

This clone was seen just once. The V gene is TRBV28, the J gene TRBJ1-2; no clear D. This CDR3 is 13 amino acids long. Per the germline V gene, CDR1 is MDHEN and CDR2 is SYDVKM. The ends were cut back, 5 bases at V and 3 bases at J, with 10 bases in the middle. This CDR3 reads CASSLQDYYGYTF. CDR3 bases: TGTGCCAGCAGTCTTCAGGATTACTATGGCTACACCTTC.

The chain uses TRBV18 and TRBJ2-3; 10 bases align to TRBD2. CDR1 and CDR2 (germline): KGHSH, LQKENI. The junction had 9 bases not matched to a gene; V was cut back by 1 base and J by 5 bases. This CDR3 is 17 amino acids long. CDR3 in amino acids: CASSPLTLAGGLDTQYF. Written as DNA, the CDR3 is TGTGCCAGCTCACCACTCACTTTAGCGGGGGGCCTAGATACGCAGTATTTT.

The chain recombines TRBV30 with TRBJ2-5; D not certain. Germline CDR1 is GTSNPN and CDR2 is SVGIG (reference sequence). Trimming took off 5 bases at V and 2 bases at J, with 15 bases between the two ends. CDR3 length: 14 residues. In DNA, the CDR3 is TGTGCCTGGGTCCGGGCCCCACGACAAGAGACCCAGTACTTC. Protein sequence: CAWVRAPRQETQYF. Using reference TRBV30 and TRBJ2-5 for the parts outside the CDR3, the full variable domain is SQTIHQWPATLVQPVGSPLSLECTVEGTSNPNLYWYRQAAGRGLQLLFYSVGIGQISSEVPQNLSASRPQDRQFILSSKKLLLSDSGFYLCAWVRAPRQETQYFGPGTRLLVL.

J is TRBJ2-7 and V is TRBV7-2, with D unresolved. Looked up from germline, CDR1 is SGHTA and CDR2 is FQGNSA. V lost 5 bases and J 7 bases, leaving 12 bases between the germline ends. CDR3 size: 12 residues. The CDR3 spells CASSQGGVEQYF. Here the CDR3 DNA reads TGTGCCAGCAGCCAAGGTGGCGTAGAGCAGTACTTC.

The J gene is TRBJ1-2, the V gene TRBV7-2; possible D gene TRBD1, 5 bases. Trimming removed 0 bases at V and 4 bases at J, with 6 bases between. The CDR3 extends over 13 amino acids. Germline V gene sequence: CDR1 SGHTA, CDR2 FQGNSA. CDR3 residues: CASSLATVYGYTF. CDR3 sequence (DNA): TGTGCCAGCAGCTTAGCGACAGTCTATGGCTACACCTTC.

As DNA, the CDR3 is TGTGCCAGCAGCTCGGCAGGGACAGATACGCAGTATTTT. Its protein is CASSSAGTDTQYF. The chain combines TRBV5-6 with TRBJ2-3, with D possibly being TRBD1 (5 bases). Germline CDR1 and CDR2: SGHDT and YYEEEE. CDR3 size: 13 residues. With 3 bases removed from V and 3 bases from J, the gap between germline ends came to 8 bases.

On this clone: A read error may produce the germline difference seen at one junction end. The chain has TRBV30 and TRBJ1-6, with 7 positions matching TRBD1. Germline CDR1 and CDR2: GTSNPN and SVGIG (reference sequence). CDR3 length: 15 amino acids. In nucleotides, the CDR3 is TGTGCCCGGAGCAGGGGGGAGAAAGTGAATTCACCCCTCCACTTT. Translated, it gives CARSRGEKVNSPLHF.

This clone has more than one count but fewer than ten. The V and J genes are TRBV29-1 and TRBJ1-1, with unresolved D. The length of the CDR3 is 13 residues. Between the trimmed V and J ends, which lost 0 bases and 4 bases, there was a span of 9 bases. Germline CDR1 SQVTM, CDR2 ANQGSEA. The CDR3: CSVEEGGSTEAFF. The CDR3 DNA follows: TGCAGCGTTGAAGAAGGAGGTTCCACTGAAGCTTTCTTT.

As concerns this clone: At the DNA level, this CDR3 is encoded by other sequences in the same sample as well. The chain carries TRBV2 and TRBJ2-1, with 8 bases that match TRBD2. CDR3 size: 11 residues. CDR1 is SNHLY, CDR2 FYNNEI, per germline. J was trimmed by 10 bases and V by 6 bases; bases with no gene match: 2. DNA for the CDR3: TGTGCCAGCAGCGGCGGGGGGGAGCAGTTCTTC. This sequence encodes CASSGGGEQFF.

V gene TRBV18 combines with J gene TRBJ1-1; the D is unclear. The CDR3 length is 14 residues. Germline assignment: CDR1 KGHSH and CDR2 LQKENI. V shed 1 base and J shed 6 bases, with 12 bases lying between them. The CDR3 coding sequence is TGTGCCAGCTCACCACTTCTAGACACCCCTGAAGCTTTCTTT. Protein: CASSPLLDTPEAFF. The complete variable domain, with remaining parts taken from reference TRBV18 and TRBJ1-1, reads NAGVMQNPRHLVRRRGQEARLRCSPMKGHSHVYWYRQLPEEGLKFMVYLQKENIIDESGMPKERFSAEFPKEGPSILRIQQVVRGDSAAYFCASSPLLDTPEAFFGQGTRLTVV.

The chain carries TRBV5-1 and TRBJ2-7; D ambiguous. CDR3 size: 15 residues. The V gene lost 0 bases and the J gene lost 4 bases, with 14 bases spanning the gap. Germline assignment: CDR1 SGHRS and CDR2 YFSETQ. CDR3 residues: CASSLESQALYEQYF. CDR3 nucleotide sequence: TGCGCCAGCAGCTTGGAGTCCCAAGCCCTGTACGAGCAGTACTTC. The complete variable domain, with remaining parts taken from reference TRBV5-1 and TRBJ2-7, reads KAGVTQTPRYLIKTRGQQVTLSCSPISGHRSVSWYQQTPGQGLQFLFEYFSETQRNKGNFPGRFSGRQFSNSRSEMNVSTLELGDSALYLCASSLESQALYEQYFGPGTRLTVT.

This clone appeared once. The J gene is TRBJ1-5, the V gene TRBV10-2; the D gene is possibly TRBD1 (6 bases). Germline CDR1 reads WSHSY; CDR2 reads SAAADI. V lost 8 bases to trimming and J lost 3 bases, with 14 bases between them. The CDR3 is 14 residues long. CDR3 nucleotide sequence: TGCGCCAGCCGCGGGGACACCTACAATCAGCCCCAGCATTTT. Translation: CASRGDTYNQPQHF.

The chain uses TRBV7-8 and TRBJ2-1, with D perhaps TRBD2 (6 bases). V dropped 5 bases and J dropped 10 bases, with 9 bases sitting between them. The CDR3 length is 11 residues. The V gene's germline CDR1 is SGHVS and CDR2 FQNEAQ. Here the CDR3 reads CASSRGGEQFF. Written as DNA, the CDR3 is TGTGCCAGCAGCAGGGGAGGAGAGCAGTTCTTC. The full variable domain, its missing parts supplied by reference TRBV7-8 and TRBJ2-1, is GAGVSQSPRYKVAKRGQDVALRCDPISGHVSLFWYQQALGQGPEFLTYFQNEAQLDKSGLPSDRFFAERPEGSVSTLKIQRTQQEDSAVYLCASSRGGEQFFGPGTRLTVL.

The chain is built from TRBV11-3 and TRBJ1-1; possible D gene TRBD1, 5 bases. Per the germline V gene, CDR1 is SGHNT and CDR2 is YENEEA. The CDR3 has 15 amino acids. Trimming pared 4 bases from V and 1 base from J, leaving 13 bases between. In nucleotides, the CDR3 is TGTGCCAGCAGCTCCAGGACAAGGAAGAACACTGAAGCTTTCTTT. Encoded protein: CASSSRTRKNTEAFF.

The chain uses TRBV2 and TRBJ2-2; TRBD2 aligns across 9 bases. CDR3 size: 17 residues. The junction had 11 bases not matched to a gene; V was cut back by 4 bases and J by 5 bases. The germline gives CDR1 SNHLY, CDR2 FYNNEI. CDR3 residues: CASSVGGGAHGTGELFF. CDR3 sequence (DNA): TGTGCCAGCAGTGTGGGCGGGGGGGCCCATGGGACCGGGGAGCTGTTTTTT. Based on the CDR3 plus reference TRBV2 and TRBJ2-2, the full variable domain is EPEVTQTPSHQVTQMGQEVILRCVPISNHLYFYWYRQILGQKVEFLVSFYNNEISEKSEIFDDQFSVERPDGSNFTLKIRSTKLEDSAMYFCASSVGGGAHGTGELFFGEGSRLTVL.

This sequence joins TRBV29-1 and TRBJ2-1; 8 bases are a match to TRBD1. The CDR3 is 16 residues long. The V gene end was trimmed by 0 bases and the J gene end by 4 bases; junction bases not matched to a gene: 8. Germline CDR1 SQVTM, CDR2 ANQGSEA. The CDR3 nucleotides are TGCAGCGTTGAAGATCGGAGACAGGGGATGTACAATGAGCAGTTCTTC. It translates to CSVEDRRQGMYNEQFF.

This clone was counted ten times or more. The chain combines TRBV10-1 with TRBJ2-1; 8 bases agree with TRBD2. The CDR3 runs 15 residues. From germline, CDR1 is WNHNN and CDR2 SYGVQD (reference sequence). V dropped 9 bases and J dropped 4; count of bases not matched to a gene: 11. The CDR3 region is CASTGTSFVYNEQFF. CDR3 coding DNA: TGCGCCAGTACCGGGACTAGTTTTGTTTACAATGAGCAGTTCTTC.

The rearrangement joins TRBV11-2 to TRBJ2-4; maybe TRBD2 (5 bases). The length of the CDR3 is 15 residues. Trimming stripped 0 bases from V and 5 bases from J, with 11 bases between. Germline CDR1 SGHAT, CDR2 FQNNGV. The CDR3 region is CASSLDAGAQNIQYF. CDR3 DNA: TGTGCCAGCAGCTTAGATGCGGGTGCCCAAAACATTCAGTACTTC.

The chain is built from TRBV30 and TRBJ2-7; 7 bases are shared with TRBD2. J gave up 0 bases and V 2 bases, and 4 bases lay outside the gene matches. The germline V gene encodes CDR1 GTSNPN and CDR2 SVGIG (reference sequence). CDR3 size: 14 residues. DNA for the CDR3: TGTGCCTGGAGTCTAGCGGCTAGCTCCTACGAGCAGTACTTC. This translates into CAWSLAASSYEQYF.

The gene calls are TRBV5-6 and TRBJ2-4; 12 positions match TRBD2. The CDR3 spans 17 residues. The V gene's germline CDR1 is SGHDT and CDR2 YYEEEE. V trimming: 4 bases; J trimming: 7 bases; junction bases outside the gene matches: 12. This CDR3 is CASSPFRTSGAWNIQYF. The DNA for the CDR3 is TGTGCCAGCAGCCCTTTCCGGACTAGCGGGGCTTGGAACATTCAGTACTTC. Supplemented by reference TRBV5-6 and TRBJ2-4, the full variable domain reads DAGVTQSPTHLIKTRGQQVTLRCSPKSGHDTVSWYQQALGQGPQFIFQYYEEEERQRGNFPDRFSGHQFPNYSSELNVNALLLGDSALYLCASSPFRTSGAWNIQYFGAGTRLSVL.

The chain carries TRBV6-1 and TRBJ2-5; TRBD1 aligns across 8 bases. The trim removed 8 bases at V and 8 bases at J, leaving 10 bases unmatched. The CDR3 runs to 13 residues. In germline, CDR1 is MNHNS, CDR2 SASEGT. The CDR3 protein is CASLGTGMSTQYF. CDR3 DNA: TGTGCCAGCCTAGGGACAGGCATGTCTACCCAGTACTTC.

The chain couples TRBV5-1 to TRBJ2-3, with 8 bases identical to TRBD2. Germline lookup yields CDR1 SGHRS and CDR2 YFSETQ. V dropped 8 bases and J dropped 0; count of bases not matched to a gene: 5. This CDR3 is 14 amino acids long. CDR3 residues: CASSIAGSTDTQYF. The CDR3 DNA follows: TGCGCCAGTTCAATAGCGGGAAGCACAGATACGCAGTATTTT.

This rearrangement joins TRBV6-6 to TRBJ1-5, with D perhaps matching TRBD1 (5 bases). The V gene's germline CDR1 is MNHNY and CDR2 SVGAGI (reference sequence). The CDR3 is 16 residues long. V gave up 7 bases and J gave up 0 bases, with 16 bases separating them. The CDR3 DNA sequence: TGTGCCAGCACCCTAGATGGGGCCTATAGCAATCAGCCCCAGCATTTT. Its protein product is CASTLDGAYSNQPQHF.

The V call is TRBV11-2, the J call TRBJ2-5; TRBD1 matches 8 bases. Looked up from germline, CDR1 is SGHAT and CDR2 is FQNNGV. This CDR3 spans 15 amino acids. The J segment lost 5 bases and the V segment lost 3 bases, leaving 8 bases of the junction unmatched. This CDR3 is CASSLTGVWSETQYF. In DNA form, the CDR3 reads TGTGCCAGCAGCTTGACAGGGGTTTGGTCGGAGACCCAGTACTTC.

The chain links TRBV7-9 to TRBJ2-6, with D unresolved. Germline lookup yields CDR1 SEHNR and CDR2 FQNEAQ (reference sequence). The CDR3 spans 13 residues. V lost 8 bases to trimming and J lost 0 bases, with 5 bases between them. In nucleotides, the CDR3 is TGTGCCAGCCTCCCCTCTGGGGCCAACGTCCTGACTTTC. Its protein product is CASLPSGANVLTF.